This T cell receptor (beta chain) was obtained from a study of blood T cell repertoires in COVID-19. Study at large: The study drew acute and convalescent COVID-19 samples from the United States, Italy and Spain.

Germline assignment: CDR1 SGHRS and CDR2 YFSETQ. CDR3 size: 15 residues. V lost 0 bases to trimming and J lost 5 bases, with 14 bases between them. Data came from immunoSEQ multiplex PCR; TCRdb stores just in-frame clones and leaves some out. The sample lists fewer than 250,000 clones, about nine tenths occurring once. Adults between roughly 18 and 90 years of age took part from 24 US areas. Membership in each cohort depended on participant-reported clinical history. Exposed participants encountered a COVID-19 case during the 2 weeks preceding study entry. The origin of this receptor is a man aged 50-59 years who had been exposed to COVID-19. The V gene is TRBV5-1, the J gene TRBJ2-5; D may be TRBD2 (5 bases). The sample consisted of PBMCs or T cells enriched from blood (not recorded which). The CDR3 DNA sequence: TGCGCCAGCAGCTTGGGATCTCGACTAAGGGAGACCCAGTACTTC. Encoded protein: CASSLGSRLRETQYF.